This entry is about one TCR beta chain. Sequenced by immunoSEQ multiplex PCR; TCRdb stores in-frame clones only, minus some. The table records 90,000 to 130,000 clones, over 65% of them present only once. The data stem from a study of radiotherapy plus CTLA-4 blockade in lung cancer. Trimming stripped 8 bases from V and 5 bases from J, with 15 bases between. Germline CDR1 reads MNHEY; CDR2 reads SVGAGI. The CDR3 extends over 13 amino acids. The TCR was taken from a human donor with non-small cell lung cancer that progressed on radiotherapy plus ipilimumab. Some clones in this sample may be carry-over from other donors' samples. The input for sequencing was peripheral blood, taken from a patient treated with radiotherapy plus ipilimumab. V gene TRBV6-5 combines with J gene TRBJ2-5; D is perhaps TRBD2 (5 bases). The CDR3 DNA follows: TGTGCCAGCGGAGAGGGCTTAAGGGAGACCCAGTACTTC. Its protein is CASGEGLRETQYF.